This TCR beta chain was identified in a study of regulatory T cells in long-lasting Graves disease. Broader study findings: Blood alone, not thyroid tissue, was studied. Lower TCR diversity was seen in persistent Graves' patients than in newly diagnosed ones. Persistent disease exhibited a predilection for TRBV28, TRBJ1-2 and TRBJ2-5.

J lost 6 bases, V lost 3 bases, and 7 bases had no gene match. The length of the CDR3 is 15 residues. Germline V gene lookup returns CDR1 KGHDR and CDR2 SFDVKD. Sequencing libraries for TCR beta were prepared with iRepertoire HTBI primers and Arm-PCR of CDR3 regions. One entry per CDR3 protein results from TCRdb running MiXCR on the multiplex PCR reads. The table records 400,000 to 600,000 distinct CDR3 sequences, 20% to 25% of them present only once. The time point was: persistent/refractory GD, antithyroid drugs over 5 years with positive TRAb. The authors made the TCR library using RNA they extracted from PBMCs. The patients included were those that came from an endocrinology department in Xi'an, China. As to this clonotype: What it recognizes is unknown.

The sequence was obtained from a female donor with Graves disease. This material consisted of peripheral blood mononuclear cells (PBMCs), taken when the disease was refractory, from a patient treated with antithyroid drugs. This sequence joins TRBV24-1 and TRBJ2-3; TRBD1 agrees at 8 bases. CDR3 coding DNA: TGTGCCACCAGTGATCCCTCTAACAGGGGGGATACGCAGTATTTT. Protein: CATSDPSNRGDTQYF.